Below, 18 T cell receptor beta chains from the same sample are listed, as sequenced in a study of blood T cell repertoires in COVID-19. Libraries were prepared by immunoSEQ multiplex PCR; TCRdb keeps only in-frame clonotypes and omits some of them. The sample lists about 270,000 clones, approximately 90% seen once, with 2.8% in the top ten. Material for sequencing was PBMCs or T cells enriched from blood (not recorded which). These receptors originate from a middle-aged man who had been exposed to COVID-19.

The gene calls are TRBV7-9 and TRBJ1-2; unclear D gene. V shed 5 bases and J shed 12 bases, with 4 bases lying between them. Per the germline V gene, CDR1 is SEHNR and CDR2 is FQNEAQ (reference sequence). This CDR3 contains 8 residues. The CDR3 protein is CASSPNTF. The CDR3 coding sequence is TGTGCCAGCAGCCCCAACACCTTC.

The chain carries TRBV2 and TRBJ2-1; 8 nucleotides agree with TRBD2. The CDR3 spans 15 residues. J was trimmed by 0 bases and V by 6 bases; bases with no gene match: 4. Per germline, CDR1 SNHLY and CDR2 FYNNEI. CDR3 protein: CASRGLDGSYNEQFF. The CDR3 region has the DNA TGTGCCAGCAGGGGACTAGATGGCTCCTACAATGAGCAGTTCTTC.

The chain links TRBV7-2 to TRBJ1-2; D perhaps matches TRBD1 (5 bases). The germline CDR1 and CDR2 sequences are SGHTA and FQGNSA. Trimming stripped 0 bases from V and 6 bases from J, with 11 bases between. This CDR3 comprises 14 residues. CDR3 region: CASSLAGQNDGYTF. CDR3 bases: TGTGCCAGCAGCTTAGCGGGGCAGAACGATGGCTACACCTTC.

The rearrangement uses TRBV28 and TRBJ2-1; 12 nucleotides align to TRBD2. In germline, CDR1 is MDHEN, CDR2 SYDVKM. With 7 bases clipped from V and 10 bases from J, the junction kept 8 bases outside the gene matches. The CDR3 extends over 14 amino acids. In DNA form, the CDR3 reads TGTGCCAGCACCCGACTAGCGGGAGTTTGGGAGCAGTTCTTC. It is translated as CASTRLAGVWEQFF.

This clone showed up just once. The CDR3 protein is CASSLGLSGRADNEQFF. CDR3 bases: TGTGCCAGCAGCTTGGGGCTTAGCGGGAGGGCCGACAATGAGCAGTTCTTC. The chain uses TRBV5-4 and TRBJ2-1, with TRBD2 matching over 11 bases. The J segment lost 5 bases and the V segment lost 0 bases, leaving 7 bases of the junction unmatched. Germline lookup yields CDR1 SGHNT and CDR2 YYREEE (reference sequence). The CDR3 consists of 17 residues.

The chain uses TRBV5-1 and TRBJ2-1; D might be TRBD1 (6 bases). V lost 3 bases, J lost 3 bases, and 10 bases lay in between. The CDR3 is made up of 14 amino acids. Germline assignment: CDR1 SGHRS and CDR2 YFSETQ. The CDR3 DNA sequence: TGCGCCAGCAGCTCCAGGACAGACTACAATGAGCAGTTCTTC. Residues: CASSSRTDYNEQFF.

The CDR3 is CASSYSGSTDTQYF. The CDR3 DNA reads TGTGCCAGCAGCTATAGCGGCAGCACAGATACGCAGTATTTT. The J gene is TRBJ2-3, the V gene TRBV5-6, with D possibly being TRBD2 (6 bases). The CDR3 length is 14 residues. Germline V gene data show CDR1 as SGHDT and CDR2 as YYEEEE. V was trimmed by 3 bases and J by 0 bases, leaving 8 bases between them.

This sequence joins TRBV30 and TRBJ1-6, with D perhaps matching TRBD1 (6 bases). Trimming pared 4 bases from V and 7 bases from J, leaving 8 bases between. CDR3 size: 12 residues. Looked up from germline, CDR1 is GTSNPN and CDR2 is SVGIG (reference sequence). The CDR3 DNA sequence: TGTGCCTGGAACAGGGTAAATTCACCCCTCCACTTT. Translation: CAWNRVNSPLHF.

The V call is TRBV27, the J call TRBJ1-5, with a tentative D call TRBD1 (5 bases). The germline V gene has CDR1 MNHEY and CDR2 SMNVEV (reference sequence). V gave up 4 bases and J gave up 4 bases, with 14 bases separating them. The CDR3 consists of 15 residues. CDR3: CASSYYFGHNQPQHF. Here the CDR3 DNA reads TGTGCCAGCAGTTACTACTTCGGACATAATCAGCCCCAGCATTTT.

This chain uses TRBV20-1 with TRBJ2-5, with D perhaps given as TRBD1 or TRBD2 (6 bases each). The length of the CDR3 is 14 residues. V lost 3 bases and J lost 5, with 16 bases in between. Germline CDR1 reads DFQATT; CDR2 reads SNEGSKA (reference sequence). This chain's CDR3 is CSASGGRRWETQYF. CDR3 DNA sequence: TGCAGTGCTAGTGGGGGGCGTCGATGGGAGACCCAGTACTTC.

This chain connects TRBV29-1 to TRBJ2-7; 7 bases are shared with TRBD1. CDR1 and CDR2 from the germline V gene are SQVTM and ANQGSEA. The CDR3 contains 14 residues. V lost 6 bases and J lost 4; bases outside the gene matches: 12. The CDR3 region has the DNA TGCAGCGTCCCAGGGGGAGACAGTCCGTACGAGCAGTACTTC. It codes for CSVPGGDSPYEQYF.

This chain joins TRBV3-1 (or the pseudogene TRBV3-2) and TRBJ1-6; the D is unclear. The CDR3 has 15 amino acids. The V gene's germline CDR1 is LGHDT and CDR2 YNNKEL (reference sequence). V was pared by 1 base and J by 3 bases, with 7 bases between. CDR3 in DNA: TGTGCCAGCAGCCAAGCCTCCGGCTATAATTCACCCCTCCACTTT. Its protein is CASSQASGYNSPLHF.

The genes are TRBV9 and TRBJ2-5; TRBD2 matches 8 bases. The CDR3 covers 15 residues. The junction had 8 bases not matched to a gene; V was cut back by 2 bases and J by 5 bases. The V gene's germline CDR1 is SGDLS and CDR2 YYNGEE. CDR3 in DNA: TGTGCCAGCAGCGTTTCGGGAGGGGCAGGGGAGACCCAGTACTTC. Translating gives CASSVSGGAGETQYF. The full variable domain, completed using reference TRBV9 and TRBJ2-5, is DSGVTQTPKHLITATGQRVTLRCSPRSGDLSVYWYQQSLDQGLQFLIQYYNGEERAKGNILERFSAQQFPDLHSELNLSSLELGDSALYFCASSVSGGAGETQYFGPGTRLLVL.

This CDR3 is CASSYETGLLYEQYF. The CDR3, as DNA: TGTGCCAGCAGTTACGAGACGGGACTATTATACGAGCAGTACTTC. The chain carries TRBV6-6 and TRBJ2-7, with 7 bases lining up with TRBD2. Losses at the gene ends were 2 bases for V and 4 bases for J; bases not matched to a gene: 8. The CDR3 runs to 15 residues. Germline V gene data show CDR1 as MNHNY and CDR2 as SVGAGI (reference sequence).

This chain connects TRBV6-2 or TRBV6-3 to TRBJ2-3, with D uncertain. The germline V and J ends were trimmed by 0 bases and 2 bases, with 3 bases remaining between them. The CDR3 has 13 amino acids. From germline, CDR1 is MNHEY and CDR2 SVGEGT. CDR3 DNA sequence: TGTGCCAGCAGTTACTCGTACACAGATACGCAGTATTTT. Translated: CASSYSYTDTQYF.

The chain carries TRBV28 and TRBJ2-7, with 8 bases that match TRBD1. CDR3 size: 18 residues. With 3 bases clipped from V and 4 bases from J, the junction kept 17 bases outside the gene matches. From germline, CDR1 is MDHEN and CDR2 SYDVKM. CDR3 in amino acids: CASSFYFAVGQAVYEQYF. CDR3 in DNA: TGTGCCAGCAGTTTTTATTTCGCGGTGGGACAGGCGGTTTACGAGCAGTACTTC.

This chain links TRBV7-6 with TRBJ2-5; D is possibly TRBD1 (6 bases). The germline V gene encodes CDR1 SGHVS and CDR2 FNYEAQ. The CDR3 has 15 amino acids. Trimming left V 2 bases short and J 1 base short, with 11 bases between. The DNA of the CDR3 is TGTGCCAGCAGCTTAATGGGACAACCCCAAGAGACCCAGTACTTC. It encodes CASSLMGQPQETQYF.

This clone has a single count. CDR3 protein: CASSTGTGVTEAFF. The DNA for the CDR3 is TGTGCCAGCAGTACCGGGACAGGGGTCACTGAAGCTTTCTTT. The chain links TRBV28 to TRBJ1-1, with 10 bases fitting TRBD1. Germline values: CDR1 MDHEN, CDR2 SYDVKM. This CDR3 contains 14 residues. J gave up 4 bases and V 5 bases, and 4 bases lay outside the gene matches.